These T cell receptor beta chains were read from a single sample in a study of Graves' ophthalmopathy and Graves' hyperthyroidism. From the multiplex PCR reads, TCRdb called clonotypes with MiXCR, one entry per CDR3 protein. The data contain hundreds of thousands of distinct CDR3 sequences, about a fifth of them singletons. The sequenced material came from peripheral blood. The origin of the receptors is a woman aged 18-29 years with stable Graves' hyperthyroidism. Some clones in this sample may be carry-over from other donors' samples. Each CDR3 is given with its conserved first and last residue. A D gene is named only where the DNA matches it firmly. Some rows mark clone size as missing; the rest say once, few, many or name a class of expanded clone.

v_gene,d_gene,j_gene,abundance,CDR3aa,CDR3nt
TRBV12-3/TRBV12-4,-,TRBJ1-2,-,CASSPRVGTNYGYTF,TGTGCCAGCAGTCCTAGGGTAGGGACGAACTATGGCTACACCTTC
TRBV19,-,TRBJ2-4,many,CASSIGQILLAKNIQYF,TGTGCCAGTAGTATCGGGCAGATCCTCCTAGCCAAAAACATTCAGTACTTC
TRBV2,-,TRBJ1-2,many,CASSYQGSNYGYTF,TGTGCCAGCAGTTATCAGGGGAGCAACTATGGCTACACCTTC
TRBV3-1,TRBD2,TRBJ2-4,few,CASSHLLAGAAKNIKYF,TGTGCCAGCAGTCACCTTCTAGCGGGTGCCGCCAAAAACATTAAGTACTTC
TRBV2,-,TRBJ1-2,many,CASSDAAAGMVGYTF,TGTGCCAGCAGTGATGCGGCGGCGGGGATGGTTGGCTACACCTTC
TRBV28,TRBD1,TRBJ2-7,many,CASSPWTGRGKAYEQYF,TGTGCCAGCAGCCCTTGGACAGGGCGGGGCAAAGCCTACGAGCAGTACTTC
TRBV6-5,TRBD1,TRBJ1-2,many,CASSRTGVGYTF,TGTGCCAGCAGTCGGACAGGCGTAGGCTACACCTTC
TRBV6-2/TRBV6-3,TRBD1,TRBJ1-2,many,CASSFQGAYGFTF,TGTGCCAGCAGTTTTCAGGGGGCCTATGGCTTCACCTTC
TRBV12-3/TRBV12-4,-,TRBJ1-6,few,CASRYRVNSPLHF,TGTGCCAGCCGGTACAGGGTCAATTCACCCCTCCACTTT
TRBV2,-,TRBJ2-2,many,CASRASGELFF,TGTGCCAGCAGAGCTTCCGGGGAGCTGTTTTTT
TRBV10-1,TRBD1,TRBJ2-7,many,CASGTGFREQYF,TGCGCCAGCGGGACAGGGTTTCGCGAGCAGTACTTC
TRBV27,TRBD2,TRBJ2-4,many,CASSLSGWLAEAKNIQYF,TGTGCCAGCAGTTTATCGGGATGGCTAGCGGAAGCCAAAAACATTCAGTACTTC
TRBV5-1,-,TRBJ1-5,many,CASSFNRRHDPQPQHF,TGCGCCAGCAGCTTCAACCGACGACACGACCCCCAGCCCCAGCATTTT
TRBV6-2/TRBV6-3,-,TRBJ1-2,-,CASSYGAGDGRSIYGYTF,TGTGCCAGCAGTTATGGGGCCGGAGATGGGCGGTCGATCTATGGCTACACCTTC
TRBV6-1,-,TRBJ1-5,-,CASTPLGQGGQPQHF,TGTGCCAGCACCCCCCTAGGGCAGGGTGGACAGCCCCAGCATTTT
TRBV12-3/TRBV12-4,-,TRBJ1-2,once,CASSSDIYYGYTF,TGTGCCAGCAGTTCCGACATCTACTATGGCTACACCTTC
TRBV6-1,-,TRBJ1-3,-,CASSLMGLLSGNTIYF,TGTGCCAGCAGTCTTATGGGGCTATTAAGCGGAAACACCATATATTTT
TRBV27,TRBD1,TRBJ1-5,-,CATRTGWNQPQHF,TGTGCCACACGGACAGGGTGGAATCAGCCCCAGCATTTT
TRBV6-4,TRBD1,TRBJ1-6,-,CASRTGLDNSPLHF,TGTGCCAGCAGGACAGGGTTGGATAATTCACCCCTCCACTTT
TRBV6-1,-,TRBJ1-3,many,CASHESGNTIYF,TGTGCCAGCCACGAATCTGGAAACACCATATATTTT
TRBV28,TRBD2,TRBJ2-7,many,CASSPIHIGRWYEQYF,TGTGCCAGCAGTCCCATTCACATCGGGAGGTGGTACGAGCAGTACTTC
TRBV5-6,-,TRBJ2-2,many,CASSQQTATNTGELFF,TGTGCCAGCAGCCAACAGACGGCTACGAACACCGGGGAGCTGTTTTTT
TRBV4-2,-,TRBJ2-4,-,CASSQENRLAKNIQYF,TGTGCCAGCAGCCAAGAAAACAGGCTAGCCAAAAACATTCAGTACTTC
TRBV29-1,-,TRBJ2-2,many,CSVEKGTGELFF,TGCAGCGTTGAAAAGGGGACCGGGGAGCTGTTTTTT
TRBV30,-,TRBJ1-6,few,CAWSTTNSPLHF,TGTGCCTGGAGCACAACCAATTCACCCCTCCACTTT
TRBV2,-,TRBJ1-2,few,CASRDGIYGYTF,TGTGCCAGCAGGGACGGTATATATGGCTACACCTTC
TRBV3-1,-,TRBJ1-2,-,CASSQGGKGGYTF,TGTGCCAGCAGCCAAGGAGGCAAAGGGGGCTACACCTTC
TRBV3-1,TRBD1,TRBJ1-5,many,CASSQGTGDQPQHF,TGTGCCAGCAGCCAAGGGACAGGAGATCAGCCCCAGCATTTT
TRBV14,-,TRBJ1-1,-,CASSQYHGNTEAFF,TGTGCCAGCAGCCAATACCACGGTAACACTGAAGCTTTCTTT
TRBV28,TRBD1,TRBJ2-7,-,CASSFPRGQANSYEQYF,TGTGCCAGCAGTTTCCCGAGAGGACAGGCGAACTCCTACGAGCAGTACTTC
TRBV12-3/TRBV12-4,-,TRBJ2-7,many,CASSLAGNEQYF,TGTGCCAGCAGTTTAGCAGGGAACGAGCAGTACTTC
TRBV6-5,-,TRBJ2-2,many,CASSYEQAINTGELFF,TGTGCCAGCAGTTATGAGCAGGCGATTAACACCGGGGAGCTGTTTTTT
TRBV11-1,-,TRBJ2-7,many,CASSPWRAPSSYEQYF,TGTGCCAGCAGCCCCTGGAGGGCCCCGAGCTCCTACGAGCAGTACTTC
TRBV30,-,TRBJ2-5,many,CASSGQLEGTQYF,TGTGCCTCGTCGGGACAACTGGAAGGGACCCAGTACTTC
TRBV28,TRBD1,TRBJ2-7,few,CASTSWDYRGLTYEQYF,TGTGCCAGCACCTCATGGGATTACAGGGGTCTTACCTACGAGCAGTACTTC
TRBV12-3/TRBV12-4,-,TRBJ1-1,-,CASSPIHEVMLNTEAFF,TGTGCCAGCAGTCCTATACATGAGGTGATGTTGAACACTGAAGCTTTCTTT
TRBV10-3,-,TRBJ1-5,many,CAISEYGTGGLGPQHF,TGTGCCATCAGTGAGTATGGAACTGGGGGCCTCGGGCCCCAGCATTTT
TRBV6-5,TRBD1,TRBJ1-1,many,CASSYSSDRGLTFF,TGTGCCAGCAGTTACTCGAGTGACAGGGGGCTTACCTTTTTT
TRBV12-5,-,TRBJ1-2,many,CASGQARANYGYTF,TGTGCTAGTGGCCAGGCAAGAGCTAACTATGGCTACACCTTC
TRBV28,-,TRBJ1-5,few,CASSFILQPQHF,TGTGCCAGCAGTTTCATACTCCAGCCCCAGCATTTT
TRBV20-1,-,TRBJ1-3,few,CSARDRRGSGNTIYF,TGCAGTGCTAGAGACCGCAGGGGCTCTGGAAACACCATATATTTT
TRBV10-3,TRBD2,TRBJ2-1,-,CAISESGGDNEQFF,TGTGCCATCAGTGAGTCGGGAGGGGATAATGAGCAGTTCTTC
TRBV12-3/TRBV12-4,-,TRBJ1-2,many,CASSNTGISGYTF,TGTGCCAGCAGCAATACAGGGATATCAGGCTACACCTTC
TRBV6-5,-,TRBJ1-1,many,CASSYSMGGTTNF,TGTGCCAGCAGTTACTCGATGGGCGGGACAACAAACTTT
TRBV28,-,TRBJ2-7,-,CASSLWQGSAYEQYF,TGTGCCAGCAGTTTATGGCAGGGAAGCGCCTACGAGCAGTACTTC
TRBV12-3/TRBV12-4,TRBD1,TRBJ1-1,many,CASRTGAMNTEAFF,TGTGCCAGCAGGACAGGGGCTATGAACACTGAAGCTTTCTTT
TRBV5-1,-,TRBJ1-5,many,CASSLVGAGIQHF,TGCGCCAGCAGCTTGGTAGGGGCGGGCATTCAGCATTTT
TRBV6-1,-,TRBJ1-2,many,CASSESDRNYGYTF,TGTGCCAGCAGTGAAAGCGACAGGAACTATGGCTACACCTTC
TRBV12-3/TRBV12-4,-,TRBJ1-1,-,CASTTTVGIEAFF,TGTGCCAGCACTACGACGGTGGGCATCGAAGCTTTCTTT
TRBV12-3/TRBV12-4,TRBD1,TRBJ1-1,few,CASRLTGTNTEAFF,TGTGCCAGCAGACTGACAGGGACAAACACTGAGGCTTTCTTT
TRBV4-1,-,TRBJ1-2,-,CASSQEFLYGYTF,TGCGCCAGCAGCCAAGAATTTCTCTATGGCTACACCTTC
TRBV5-1,-,TRBJ2-7,-,CASSLAARQWGEQYF,TGCGCCAGCAGCTTGGCCGCGCGACAGTGGGGCGAGCAGTACTTC
TRBV11-2,-,TRBJ2-7,many,CASSLDMTDEQYF,TGTGCCAGCAGCTTAGATATGACAGACGAGCAGTACTTC
TRBV18,-,TRBJ1-5,-,CASSVGPYGNQPQHF,TGTGCCAGCTCCGTCGGGCCATATGGCAATCAGCCCCAGCATTTT
TRBV24-1,-,TRBJ2-5,few,CATSVKETQYF,TGTGCCACCAGTGTTAAGGAGACCCAGTACTTC